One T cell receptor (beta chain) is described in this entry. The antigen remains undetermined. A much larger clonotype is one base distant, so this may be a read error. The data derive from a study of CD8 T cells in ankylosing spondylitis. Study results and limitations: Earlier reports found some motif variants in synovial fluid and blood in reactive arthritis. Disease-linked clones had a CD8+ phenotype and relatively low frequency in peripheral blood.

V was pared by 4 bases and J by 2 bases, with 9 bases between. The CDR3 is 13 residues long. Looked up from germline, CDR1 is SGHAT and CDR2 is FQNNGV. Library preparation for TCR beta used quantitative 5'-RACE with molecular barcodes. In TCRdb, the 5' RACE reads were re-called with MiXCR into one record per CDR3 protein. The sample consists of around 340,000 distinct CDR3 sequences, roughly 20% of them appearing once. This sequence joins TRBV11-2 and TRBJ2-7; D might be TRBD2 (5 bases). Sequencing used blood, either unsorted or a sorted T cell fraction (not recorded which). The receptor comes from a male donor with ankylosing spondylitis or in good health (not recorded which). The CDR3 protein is CASSYGVTYEQYF. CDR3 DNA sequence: TGTGCCAGCAGCTACGGGGTTACCTACGAGCAGTACTTC.